This TCR beta chain was captured in a study of blood T cell repertoires in COVID-19. Whole-study context: Samples of COVID-19 (acute and convalescent) were obtained from the United States, Italy and Spain. The analysed material was cDNA or gDNA that came from T cells, B-cell-depleted T cells, or PBMCs.

V was shortened by 2 bases and J by 5 bases, with 12 bases between the two germline ends. Germline V gene data show CDR1 as LGHDT and CDR2 as YNNKEL (reference sequence). CDR3 length: 14 residues. Authors' data handling: Estimation of nucleated cell counts was performed using reference gene primer amplification. Libraries were prepared by immunoSEQ multiplex PCR; TCRdb keeps only in-frame clonotypes and omits some of them. D and trimming come from the DNA, and the V and J calls and clone size come from that table. Here the sample spans 200,000 to 300,000 clones, around 83% being singletons. The V call is TRBV3-1 (or the pseudogene TRBV3-2), the J call TRBJ2-5; D possibly corresponds to TRBD1 (5 bases). This sequence was found in an elderly woman with acute or convalescent COVID-19. Sequencing input: peripheral blood. The CDR3 sequence: CASSQFRAGETQYF. The CDR3 region has the DNA TGTGCCAGCAGCCAATTCAGGGCAGGGGAGACCCAGTACTTC.